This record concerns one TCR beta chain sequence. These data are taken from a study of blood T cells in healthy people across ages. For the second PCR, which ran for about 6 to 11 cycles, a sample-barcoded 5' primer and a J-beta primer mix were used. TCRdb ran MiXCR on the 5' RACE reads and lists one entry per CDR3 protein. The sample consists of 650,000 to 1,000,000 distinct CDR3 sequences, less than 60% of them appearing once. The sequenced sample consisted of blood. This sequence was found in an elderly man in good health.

CDR3 bases: TGTGCCAGCAGCTCTGGACCAGCGGAGGATGAGCAGTTCTTC. It translates to CASSSGPAEDEQFF. This chain joins TRBV7-2 and TRBJ2-1; D may be TRBD2 (5 bases). The ends were cut back, 4 bases at V and 8 bases at J, with 15 bases in the middle. The germline V gene encodes CDR1 SGHTA and CDR2 FQGNSA. The CDR3 covers 14 residues. Looking up the rest from reference TRBV7-2 and TRBJ2-1 gives the full variable domain: GAGVSQSPSNKVTEKGKDVELRCDPISGHTALYWYRQSLGQGLEFLIYFQGNSAPDKSGLPSDRFSAERTGGSVSTLTIQRTQQEDSAVYLCASSSGPAEDEQFFGPGTRLTVL.